This passage covers 32 T cell receptor beta chains from one sample sequenced in a study of CD8 T cells in ankylosing spondylitis. MiXCR was run by TCRdb on the 5' RACE reads, yielding one entry per CDR3 protein. The data hold a few hundred thousand distinct CDR3 sequences, with about 10% observed a single time. The sequencing input was blood, either unsorted or a sorted T cell fraction (not recorded which). These receptors originate from a male donor with ankylosing spondylitis or in good health (not recorded which).

This sequence joins TRBV3-1 and TRBJ2-5; 8 nucleotides line up with TRBD2. This CDR3 has 15 residues. From germline, CDR1 is LGHDT and CDR2 YNNKEL (reference sequence). Trimming removed 2 bases from V and 2 bases from J; junction bases left unmatched: 4. The CDR3 region has the DNA TGTGCCAGCAGCCAACCGCGGGGGGTACAAGAGACCCAGTACTTC. It is translated as CASSQPRGVQETQYF.

Only a few counts were recorded for this clonotype. This CDR3 is CSARDITVASNQPQHF. The CDR3 DNA reads as TGCAGTGCTAGAGATATTACGGTAGCTAGCAATCAGCCCCAGCATTTT. This sequence joins TRBV20-1 and TRBJ1-5; D call uncertain. CDR1 is DFQATT and CDR2 is SNEGSKA in the germline V gene (reference sequence). The CDR3 is 16 amino acids. Between the trimmed V and J ends, which lost 0 bases and 0 bases, there was a span of 12 bases.

In its sample, this clonotype was seen many times. The chain links TRBV18 to TRBJ2-6; D gene ambiguous. CDR3 size: 15 residues. Trimming removed 3 bases from V and 0 bases from J, with 6 bases in between. Germline V CDR1 and CDR2: KGHSH, LQKENI. The DNA of the CDR3 is TGTGCCAGCTCACCGACTTACTCTGGGGCCAACGTCCTGACTTTC. Translated, it gives CASSPTYSGANVLTF.

Worth noting for this clonotype: A much larger clone lies a single base off, so this may be a read error. For the CDR3, the DNA is TGTCCCAGCAGCGAAGGAGGCTCTGGAAACACCATATATTTT. This sequence encodes CPSSEGGSGNTIYF. V usage is TRBV5-5 and J usage is TRBJ1-3; D call uncertain. Germline values: CDR1 SGHKS, CDR2 YYEKEE (reference sequence). The CDR3 sequence is 14 residues long.

This clonotype was detected a few times. The V and J genes are TRBV15 and TRBJ1-2, with TRBD1 as a possible D gene (5 bases). Germline assignment: CDR1 LNHNV and CDR2 YYDKDF (reference sequence). The CDR3 totals 17 residues. V was clipped by 1 base and J by 3 bases, with 18 bases between them. The chain's CDR3 is CATSRVDKSTAHYGYTF. CDR3 DNA sequence: TGTGCCACCAGCAGAGTGGACAAATCGACAGCCCACTATGGCTACACCTTC.

The rearrangement joins TRBV7-9 to TRBJ1-1, with D possibly matching TRBD1 (5 bases). V lost 3 bases, J lost 2 bases, and 10 bases lay in between. Germline V CDR1 and CDR2: SEHNR, FQNEAQ (reference sequence). CDR3 length: 14 residues. The CDR3 is CASSFFDRNTEAFF. In DNA form, the CDR3 reads TGTGCCAGCAGCTTTTTCGACAGAAACACTGAAGCTTTCTTT. The full variable domain, rest sourced from reference TRBV7-9 and TRBJ1-1, is DTGVSQNPRHKITKRGQNVTFRCDPISEHNRLYWYRQTLGQGPEFLTYFQNEAQLEKSRLLSDRFSAERPKGSFSTLEIQRTEQGDSAMYLCASSFFDRNTEAFFGQGTRLTVV.

This clonotype has only a few counts. The V call is TRBV2, the J call TRBJ1-6; possible D gene TRBD1, 5 bases. The CDR3 spans 16 residues. Germline loops: CDR1 SNHLY, CDR2 FYNNEI. V dropped 3 bases and J dropped 5 bases, with 14 bases sitting between them. CDR3 amino acids: CASSDPGWGDNSPLHF. In DNA, the CDR3 is TGTGCCAGCAGTGACCCCGGTTGGGGGGATAATTCACCCCTCCACTTT.

The chain joins TRBV9 to TRBJ2-5; TRBD2 might be the D (5 bases). Between the trimmed V and J ends, which lost 0 bases and 0 bases, there was a span of 6 bases. Germline V gene lookup returns CDR1 SGDLS and CDR2 YYNGEE. The length of the CDR3 is 14 residues. The CDR3 nucleotides read TGTGCCAGCAGCGTAGCGGGAAACCAAGAGACCCAGTACTTC. Protein sequence: CASSVAGNQETQYF.

This chain uses TRBV7-9 with TRBJ1-1; maybe TRBD1 (5 bases). Germline CDR1 and CDR2: SEHNR and FQNEAQ (reference sequence). V lost 5 bases, J lost 5 bases, and 18 bases lay in between. This CDR3 is built from 15 residues. The CDR3 bases are TGTGCCAGCAGCGGGTGGGAAGCCGGGGGAACTGAAGCTTTCTTT. Translating gives CASSGWEAGGTEAFF.

This clonotype has more than one count but fewer than ten. The genes are TRBV18 and TRBJ1-2; no definite D call. Germline CDR1 KGHSH, CDR2 LQKENI. The CDR3 consists of 14 residues. With 4 bases removed from V and 5 bases from J, the gap between germline ends came to 14 bases. The CDR3 coding sequence is TGTGCCAGCTCACTAAACTCGATGACTTATGGCTACACCTTC. This translates into CASSLNSMTYGYTF.

This clonotype was picked up many times. This sequence joins TRBV20-1 and TRBJ1-5; D gene uncertain. Germline V gene lookup returns CDR1 DFQATT and CDR2 SNEGSKA (reference sequence). The germline V and J ends were trimmed by 4 bases and 6 bases, with 10 bases remaining between them. CDR3 size: 12 residues. CDR3 region: CSATILGQPQHF. DNA of the CDR3: TGCAGTGCTACTATACTCGGTCAGCCCCAGCATTTT.

Many counts were recorded for this clonotype. Here the CDR3 reads CASSESLAGGRTYNEQFF. The CDR3 DNA is TGTGCCAGCAGTGAATCTCTAGCGGGGGGTCGGACCTACAATGAGCAGTTCTTC. The V call is TRBV25-1, the J call TRBJ2-1; 11 nucleotides match TRBD2. After removal of 1 base from V and 2 bases from J, the junction contained 7 bases not matched to a gene. The germline V gene encodes CDR1 MGHDK and CDR2 SYGVNS. The length of the CDR3 is 18 residues.

CDR3 protein: CASGPDGGNYGYTF. CDR3 in DNA: TGCGCCAGCGGACCCGATGGGGGGAACTATGGCTACACCTTC. This rearrangement joins TRBV5-1 to TRBJ1-2; D possibly corresponds to TRBD1 (5 bases). The CDR3 totals 14 residues. CDR1 and CDR2 (germline): SGHRS, YFSETQ. Between the trimmed V and J ends, which lost 7 bases and 2 bases, there was a span of 15 bases.

In its sample, this clonotype was seen many times. The chain recombines TRBV7-2 with TRBJ1-4, with TRBD1 identical over 10 bases. Trimming cost V 8 bases and J 7 bases; bases outside gene matches: 10. The CDR3 is 15 residues long. CDR1 SGHTA and CDR2 FQGNSA come from the germline V gene. CDR3 protein: CASRSPGQGTEKLFF. The CDR3 coding sequence is TGTGCCAGCCGATCACCGGGACAGGGGACTGAAAAACTGTTTTTT.

This clonotype was detected ten times or more. The V and J genes are TRBV6-2 or TRBV6-3 and TRBJ2-1; D gene ambiguous. Trimming took 2 bases from V and 14 from J, leaving 10 bases between them. CDR1 MNHEY and CDR2 SVGEGT come from the germline V gene. The CDR3 length is 11 residues. CDR3 nucleotides: TGTGCCAGCAGTTACCGGCTAGAGGAGTTCTTC. Its protein is CASSYRLEEFF.

The chain joins TRBV5-1 to TRBJ2-1; 8 bases agree with TRBD2. CDR1 is SGHRS and CDR2 is YFSETQ in the germline V gene. The ends lost 7 bases at V and 4 bases at J; junction bases unmatched: 10. This CDR3 region has 15 residues. For the CDR3, the DNA is TGCGCCAGCGAGGGCTCGGGGGGGCAATACAATGAGCAGTTCTTC. Translating gives CASEGSGGQYNEQFF.

The chain carries TRBV7-3 and TRBJ2-1; no firm D call. The CDR3 loop spans 14 amino acids. V was clipped by 5 bases and J by 8 bases, with 16 bases between them. Germline V gene lookup returns CDR1 SGHTA and CDR2 FQGTGA. The DNA of the CDR3 is TGTGCCAGCAGCCATCAAAGACAAGCCCATGAGCAGTTCTTC. This encodes CASSHQRQAHEQFF.

In its sample, this clonotype was seen many times. This chain uses TRBV12-3 or TRBV12-4 with TRBJ1-2, with 9 nucleotides matching TRBD1. Trimming took 5 bases from V and 4 from J; bases not matched to a gene: 5. The CDR3 is 14 amino acids. CDR3 sequence: CASSRQGEGYGYTF. The CDR3 region has the DNA TGTGCCAGCAGTAGACAGGGGGAGGGCTATGGCTACACCTTC.

This clonotype was counted many times. The V gene is TRBV14, the J gene TRBJ1-1; D is ambiguous. The CDR3 has 14 residues. V dropped 4 bases and J dropped 4 bases, with 13 bases sitting between them. Germline CDR1 reads SGHDN; CDR2 reads FVKESK. For the CDR3, the DNA is TGTGCCAGCAGCCCGACATCCTCGATCACTGAAGCTTTCTTT. It encodes CASSPTSSITEAFF.

This chain joins TRBV19 and TRBJ2-2; 7 bases agree with TRBD2. The CDR3 is made up of 14 amino acids. Germline V gene data show CDR1 as LNHDA and CDR2 as SQIVND (reference sequence). V lost 7 bases to trimming and J lost 5 bases; unmatched junction nucleotides: 7. CDR3 in amino acids: CASTPLGGTGELFF. For the CDR3, the DNA is TGTGCCAGTACTCCCCTGGGAGGGACCGGGGAGCTGTTTTTT.

This clonotype was counted between two and nine times. The rearrangement joins TRBV5-1 to TRBJ2-1, with a weak D call TRBD2 (6 bases). Trimming left V 0 bases short and J 5 bases short, with 21 bases between. This CDR3 is 18 amino acids long. Germline CDR1 SGHRS, CDR2 YFSETQ. The CDR3 DNA follows: TGCGCCAGCAGCTTGGAGTGGCCTGTGGGTGGAGGGGACAATGAGCAGTTCTTC. It encodes CASSLEWPVGGGDNEQFF.

This clonotype was detected many times. J is TRBJ1-1 and V is TRBV12-3 or TRBV12-4; no firm D call. Trimming took 7 bases from V and 5 from J, leaving 11 bases between them. CDR3 length: 12 residues. The chain's CDR3 is CASTFRYTEAFF. CDR3 DNA sequence: TGTGCCAGCACCTTTAGGTATACTGAAGCTTTCTTT.

This rearrangement joins TRBV30 to TRBJ2-5; no reliable D call. CDR3 length: 13 amino acids. Germline V CDR1 and CDR2: GTSNPN, SVGIG (reference sequence). V was trimmed by 3 bases and J by 4 bases, leaving 12 bases between them. The CDR3 region is CAWSSTRGETQYF. The CDR3 bases are TGTGCCTGGAGCTCTACCCGAGGAGAGACCCAGTACTTC.

At least ten counts were recorded for this clonotype. This rearrangement joins TRBV7-2 to TRBJ1-5; no clear D gene. Germline V gives CDR1 SGHTA, CDR2 FQGNSA. V was trimmed by 6 bases and J by 0 bases, leaving 3 bases between them. CDR3 length: 12 amino acids. CDR3 sequence: CASRYSNQPQHF. In DNA form, the CDR3 reads TGTGCCAGCAGGTATAGCAATCAGCCCCAGCATTTT.

This clonotype was seen repeatedly, ten times or more. The chain links TRBV20-1 to TRBJ2-3, with TRBD2 identical over 9 bases. Germline V CDR1 and CDR2: DFQATT, SNEGSKA (reference sequence). The CDR3 covers 14 residues. This CDR3 is CRAILAGRTDTQYF. The CDR3 DNA follows: TGCAGGGCAATTCTAGCGGGGCGCACAGATACGCAGTATTTT.

This clonotype was picked up a small number of times. The chain links TRBV7-9 to TRBJ1-2, with D hard to call. CDR1 is SEHNR, CDR2 FQNEAQ, per germline (reference sequence). The ends were cut back, 2 bases at V and 4 bases at J, with 8 bases in the middle. The CDR3 length is 13 residues. The CDR3 loop reads CASSLNSLYGYTF. The CDR3 DNA reads TGTGCCAGCAGCTTAAACAGTCTCTATGGCTACACCTTC.

The sample holds many counts of this clonotype. The V call is TRBV7-2, the J call TRBJ2-3; 7 bases agree with TRBD2. Germline-derived CDR1 and CDR2 are SGHTA and FQGNSA. This CDR3 comprises 17 residues. V lost 0 bases and J lost 2; bases outside the gene matches: 8. CDR3 sequence reads: CASSLAGGTTPTDTQYF. CDR3 in DNA: TGTGCCAGCAGCTTAGCGGGGGGGACCACCCCCACAGATACGCAGTATTTT.

This clonotype was seen a few times. J is TRBJ2-5 and V is TRBV5-1; no clear D. This CDR3 is 14 amino acids long. In germline, CDR1 is SGHRS, CDR2 YFSETQ. The V end was cut by 1 base, the J end by 5 bases, with 12 bases between. Written as DNA, the CDR3 is TGCGCCAGCAGCTTGAACCGCCCTGGCGAGACCCAGTACTTC. Protein sequence: CASSLNRPGETQYF.

Worth noting for this clonotype: This may be a read error, as it is one base from a much larger clone. The CDR3 does not close with the conserved phenylalanine or tryptophan, likely indicating a read error. The chain combines TRBV3-1 with TRBJ2-1, with 11 bases matching TRBD2. The length of the CDR3 is 15 residues. V lost 5 bases and J lost 4; bases outside the gene matches: 4. Germline V gene data show CDR1 as LGHDT and CDR2 as YNNKEL (reference sequence). In DNA, the CDR3 is TGTGCCAGCAGCTTCGGGACTAGCGGTTACAATGAGCAGTTCATC. This encodes CASSFGTSGYNEQFI.

This clonotype was picked up many times. The genes are TRBV5-1 and TRBJ1-3; D is possibly TRBD1 (5 bases). Germline V gene data show CDR1 as SGHRS and CDR2 as YFSETQ. This CDR3 has 16 amino acids. V shed 1 base and J shed 1 base, with 12 bases lying between them. CDR3 loop: CASSLSGIVSGNTIYF. CDR3 nucleotide sequence: TGCGCCAGCAGCTTGTCAGGGATAGTTTCTGGAAACACCATATATTTT.

This clonotype occurred many times. The V gene is TRBV5-1, the J gene TRBJ2-5; D gene unclear. The V gene lost 7 bases and the J gene lost 2 bases, with 9 bases spanning the gap. The CDR3 loop spans 12 amino acids. CDR1 and CDR2 from the germline V gene are SGHRS and YFSETQ. DNA of the CDR3: TGCGCCAGCGCCACGCGACAAGAGACCCAGTACTTC. Protein: CASATRQETQYF.

Details on this clonotype: This clone may be a read error of a much larger clone one base away. The V call is TRBV6-6, the J call TRBJ2-1; D is undetermined. The germline CDR1 and CDR2 sequences are MNHNY and SVGAGI (reference sequence). The CDR3 contains 13 residues. The CDR3 sequence is CARSYEEYNEQFF. The CDR3 nucleotides are TGTGCCCGCAGTTACGAGGAGTACAATGAGCAGTTCTTC.